The rows below give T cell receptor beta chains drawn from one sample of a study of early stage breast cancer tumors. Method: immunoSEQ multiplex PCR; TCRdb's copy keeps in-frame clones and lacks some. The data contain more than 55,000 clones, 75% to 90% of them singletons. The specimen sequenced was blood. The source is a person aged 35-50 years with breast cancer. CDR3s include the opening cysteine and the closing phenylalanine or tryptophan. A D gene is named only where the DNA matches it firmly. Size is omitted from some rows. Given values are once, few, many or a class for expanded clones.

j_call,clone_size,v_call,d_call,cdr3_aa,cdr3_nt
TRBJ1-1,once,TRBV19,TRBD1,CASSMDRVNTEAFF,TGTGCCAGTAGTATGGACAGGGTGAACACTGAAGCTTTCTTT
TRBJ2-3,.,TRBV5-4,.,CASSGSTDTQYF,TGTGCCTCCTCCGGCAGCACAGATACGCAGTATTTT
TRBJ2-7,.,TRBV25-1,TRBD2,CASSVAGGTYEQYF,TGTGCCAGCAGCGTAGCGGGAGGCACCTACGAGCAGTACTTC
TRBJ1-1,few,TRBV15,.,CATCAGENTEAFF,TGTGCCACATGCGCGGGAGAGAACACTGAAGCTTTCTTT
TRBJ1-5,few,TRBV6-5,.,CASSYSGYDQPQHF,TGTGCCAGCAGTTACTCAGGGTACGATCAGCCCCAGCATTTT
TRBJ1-5,once,TRBV28,.,CASSLTPPGAPAQPQHF,TGTGCCAGCAGTTTAACCCCCCCCGGGGCCCCAGCTCAGCCCCAGCATTTT
TRBJ2-1,.,TRBV19,TRBD1,CASSPAGTGPYNEQFF,TGTGCCAGTAGTCCCGCCGGGACAGGGCCTTACAATGAGCAGTTCTTC
TRBJ2-4,.,TRBV7-2,TRBD1,CASSPPGTGINIQYF,TGTGCCAGCAGCCCTCCCGGGACAGGGATAAACATTCAGTACTTC
TRBJ2-2,.,TRBV30,TRBD1,CAWTGGDTGELFF,TGTGCCTGGACAGGGGGCGACACCGGGGAGCTGTTTTTT
TRBJ2-1,few,TRBV7-3,TRBD2,CASSSKGAGGYNEQFF,TGTGCCAGCAGCTCCAAGGGAGCGGGAGGGTACAATGAGCAGTTCTTC
TRBJ1-3,.,TRBV19,.,CASSIGVMSSGNTIYF,TGTGCCAGTAGTATCGGGGTTATGAGCTCTGGAAACACCATATATTTT
TRBJ2-7,.,TRBV25-1,.,CATTTGISYEQYF,TGTGCCACAACCACAGGGATCTCCTACGAGCAGTACTTC
TRBJ1-5,.,TRBV28,.,CASRTRNQPQHF,TGTGCCAGCAGGACGAGGAATCAGCCCCAGCATTTT
TRBJ2-5,.,TRBV7-9,.,CASSLRGVGIETQYF,TGTGCCAGCAGCTTAAGGGGCGTCGGTATAGAGACCCAGTACTTC
TRBJ2-1,.,TRBV28,.,CASRGGGSVAYNEQFF,TGTGCCAGCAGGGGAGGGGGATCCGTGGCCTACAATGAGCAGTTCTTC
TRBJ2-7,few,TRBV6-5,.,CASSYSTQNGREQYF,TGTGCCAGCAGTTACTCGACTCAGAACGGTAGGGAGCAGTACTTC
TRBJ2-3,.,TRBV27,.,CASSPDIALSTDTQYF,TGTGCCAGCAGTCCAGATATCGCCCTTAGCACAGATACGCAGTATTTT
TRBJ2-1,.,TRBV7-9,.,CASSLASDLYNEQFF,TGTGCCAGCAGCTTAGCGTCGGACCTCTACAATGAGCAGTTCTTC
TRBJ2-2,.,TRBV6-6,TRBD1,CASSYTGVGTGELFF,TGTGCCAGCAGTTACACAGGGGTGGGCACCGGGGAGCTGTTTTTT
TRBJ2-1,.,TRBV6-6,TRBD2,CASSYGGLAKGGQFF,TGTGCCAGCAGTTACGGGGGACTAGCGAAAGGAGGGCAGTTCTTC
TRBJ1-1,.,TRBV28,.,CASNPWGLGTEAFF,TGTGCCAGCAACCCTTGGGGGCTGGGAACTGAAGCTTTCTTT
TRBJ2-3,.,TRBV5-1,TRBD2,CASSLLADREDTQYF,TGCGCCAGCAGCTTACTAGCGGATAGGGAAGATACGCAGTATTTT
TRBJ2-7,few,TRBV15,.,CATSSLSYEQYF,TGTGCCACCAGCAGCTTGAGCTACGAGCAGTACTTC
TRBJ2-2,.,TRBV10-3,.,CAISSGTKNTGELFF,TGTGCCATCAGTTCCGGGACAAAGAACACCGGGGAGCTGTTTTTT
TRBJ2-2,.,TRBV6-1,.,CASSDEFSSTGELFF,TGTGCCAGCAGTGACGAGTTTTCGAGCACCGGGGAGCTGTTTTTT
TRBJ2-7,.,TRBV9,TRBD2,CASSVDAGVSEQYF,TGTGCCAGCAGCGTAGATGCGGGAGTTAGCGAGCAGTACTTC
TRBJ2-5,.,TRBV19,.,CASSITGLGETQYF,TGTGCCAGTAGTATCACAGGGTTGGGGGAGACCCAGTACTTC